The 6 T cell receptor beta chains listed next were all sequenced from one sample in a study of response to subunit inactivated influenza vaccine. MiXCR was run by TCRdb on the RT-PCR reads, yielding one entry per CDR3 protein. The repertoire has over 150,000 distinct CDR3 sequences, approximately 8.7% of them found once; the top ten carry 11%. The material was non-naive T cells sorted from PBMCs, obtained on the day of vaccination. These receptors all come from a man between 50 and 59 years old who received an inactivated influenza vaccine.

This clonotype was seen ten or more times. This rearrangement joins TRBV4-1 to TRBJ2-7, with D possibly being TRBD1 or TRBD2 (5 bases each). The CDR3 is 16 residues long. Deletions cut 0 bases from V and 2 bases from J, with 14 bases between. Germline V gene data show CDR1 as MGHRA and CDR2 as YSYEKL. As DNA, the CDR3 is TGCGCCAGCAGCCAAGATCCACCGGGACGGACCTACGAGCAGTACTTC. Its translation: CASSQDPPGRTYEQYF.

This clonotype was picked up a small number of times. V usage is TRBV4-3 and J usage is TRBJ2-7, with D hard to call. CDR3 length equals 13 residues. V was cut by 1 base and J by 3 bases, with 7 bases left in between. Germline V gene data show CDR1 as LGHNA and CDR2 as YSLEER. CDR3 nucleotide sequence: TGCGCCAGCAGCCAAGGCGCGTACTACGAGCAGTACTTC. This translates into CASSQGAYYEQYF.

Only a few counts were recorded for this clonotype. This chain links TRBV7-9 with TRBJ2-5, with D tentatively TRBD2 (6 bases). V lost 3 bases, J lost 5 bases, and 10 bases lay in between. Germline loops: CDR1 SEHNR, CDR2 FQNEAQ (reference sequence). The CDR3 is 13 residues long. This CDR3 reads CASSFSSAETQYF. The CDR3 DNA reads as TGTGCCAGCAGCTTCTCTAGCGCCGAGACCCAGTACTTC.

The chain has TRBV6-2 or TRBV6-3 and TRBJ1-1; 7 nucleotides align to TRBD1. This CDR3 contains 12 residues. Trimming cost V 6 bases and J 4 bases; bases outside gene matches: 2. CDR1 MNHEY and CDR2 SVGEGT come from the germline V gene. CDR3 nucleotide sequence: TGTGCCAGCAGCGACAGGGTCACTGAAGCTTTCTTT. Amino acids: CASSDRVTEAFF.

This clonotype was seen many times. The rearrangement joins TRBV24-1 to TRBJ2-7, with TRBD2 identical over 8 bases. Germline CDR1 KGHDR, CDR2 SFDVKD. Trimming cost V 9 bases and J 4 bases; bases outside gene matches: 10. This CDR3 has 14 amino acids. CDR3 DNA: TGTGCCACCCAGGAAAGCGGGGGATTGTACGAGCAGTACTTC. This sequence encodes CATQESGGLYEQYF.

The chain employs TRBV5-1 and TRBJ2-1, with 12 bases aligning to TRBD2. CDR1 SGHRS and CDR2 YFSETQ come from the germline V gene. J was trimmed by 10 bases and V by 4 bases; bases with no gene match: 6. This CDR3 region has 14 residues. The CDR3 is CASSGTSGGSEQFF. In DNA, the CDR3 is TGCGCCAGCAGCGGAACTAGCGGGGGGTCCGAGCAGTTCTTC. The complete variable domain, with remaining parts taken from reference TRBV5-1 and TRBJ2-1, reads KAGVTQTPRYLIKTRGQQVTLSCSPISGHRSVSWYQQTPGQGLQFLFEYFSETQRNKGNFPGRFSGRQFSNSRSEMNVSTLELGDSALYLCASSGTSGGSEQFFGPGTRLTVL.